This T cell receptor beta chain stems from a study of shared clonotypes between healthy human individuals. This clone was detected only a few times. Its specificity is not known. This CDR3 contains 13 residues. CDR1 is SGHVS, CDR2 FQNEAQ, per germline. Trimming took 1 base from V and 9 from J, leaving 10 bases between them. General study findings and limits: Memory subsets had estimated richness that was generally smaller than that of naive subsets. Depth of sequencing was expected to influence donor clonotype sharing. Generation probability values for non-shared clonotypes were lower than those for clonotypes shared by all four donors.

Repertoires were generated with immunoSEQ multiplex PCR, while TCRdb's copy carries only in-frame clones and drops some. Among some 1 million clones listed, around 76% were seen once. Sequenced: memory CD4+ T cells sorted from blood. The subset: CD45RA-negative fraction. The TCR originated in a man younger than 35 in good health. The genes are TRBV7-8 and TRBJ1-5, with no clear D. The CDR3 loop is CASSLEGRPPQHF. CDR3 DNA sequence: TGTGCCAGCAGCTTAGAAGGGAGGCCGCCCCAGCATTTT.